Included here is one TCR beta chain sequence, with context. Its antigen remains unidentified. These data belong to a study of OX40 agonist ivuxolimab in advanced cancers. Study background: Dose-escalation cases comprised hepatocellular carcinoma, melanoma, renal cell or head and neck cancer.

The V gene lost 0 bases and the J gene lost 2 bases, with 9 bases spanning the gap. The CDR3 is 14 amino acids. Germline CDR1 and CDR2: SGHDT and YYEEEE. Regarding the study as a whole: Relative to CD4+, CD8+ T cells held more expanded clones on average.

It was autoimmune disease history or systemic immunosuppression that excluded patients. Data came from immunoSEQ multiplex PCR; TCRdb stores just in-frame clones and leaves some out. This sample has about 76,000 clones; approximately 92% occur once, and the top ten carry less than 0.2%. The J gene is TRBJ2-7, the V gene TRBV5-6; D remains ambiguous. This receptor was identified in an adult with an advanced solid tumor such as melanoma, head and neck, liver or kidney cancer. This specimen was CD4+ or CD8+ T cells sorted from blood, taken in a trial of the OX40 agonist ivuxolimab. CDR3: CASSLGTVTYEQYV. The CDR3 DNA is TGTGCCAGCAGCTTGGGTACGGTGACCTACGAGCAGTACGTC.